This is a list of T cell receptor beta chains from one sample in a study of control samples from healthy donors and cancer patients. TCRdb's copy holds only in-frame clones and misses some; the assay was immunoSEQ multiplex PCR. Here the sample spans 90,000 to 100,000 clones, 70% to 80% being singletons. Sequenced material: blood. These receptors came from a woman under 40 in good health. Both conserved end residues are part of each CDR3. Fields, in order: V gene, clone size, D gene, J gene, CDR3 DNA, CDR3 protein. D genes are given only for firm matches. A row's size may be missing; if present it is once, few, many or a size class.

V: TRBV24-1
size: -
D: -
J: TRBJ1-2
DNA: TGTGCCACCAGTGAAGGCGATAACTATGGCTACACCTTC
CDR3: CATSEGDNYGYTF

V: TRBV2
size: -
D: -
J: TRBJ2-3
DNA: TGTGCCAGCAGTGACGGGCTTCCCTCCACAGATACGCAGTATTTT
CDR3: CASSDGLPSTDTQYF

V: TRBV25-1
size: -
D: -
J: TRBJ1-4
DNA: TGTGCCAGCACCAAGGACGGCCCAGAAAAACTGTTTTTT
CDR3: CASTKDGPEKLFF

V: TRBV5-1
size: -
D: -
J: TRBJ2-1
DNA: TGCGCCAGCAGCTCCGGCAATGAGCAGTTCTTC
CDR3: CASSSGNEQFF

V: TRBV21-1
size: -
D: -
J: TRBJ1-1
DNA: TGTGCCAGCAGCAAAACCCCAGGACAGGGGAAAGGGGCCACTGAAGCTTTCTTT
CDR3: CASSKTPGQGKGATEAFF

V: TRBV29-1
size: -
D: -
J: TRBJ2-3
DNA: TGCAGCGTTGGGGAGGCAGGGTTCACAGATACGCAGTATTTT
CDR3: CSVGEAGFTDTQYF

V: TRBV6-6
size: -
D: -
J: TRBJ2-5
DNA: TGTGCCAGCAGCCGGGACATCTTTCAAGAGACCCAGTACTTC
CDR3: CASSRDIFQETQYF

V: TRBV19
size: -
D: -
J: TRBJ1-2
DNA: TGTGCCAGTAGCGGGATGACAGGAACTAACTATGGCTACACCTTC
CDR3: CASSGMTGTNYGYTF

V: TRBV21-1
size: -
D: -
J: TRBJ2-1
DNA: TGTGCCAGCACGGGACAGGGACGAAATGAGCAGTTCTTC
CDR3: CASTGQGRNEQFF

V: TRBV5-1
size: -
D: -
J: TRBJ1-3
DNA: TGCGCCAGCAGCTTGGGGACCCTGCAGGGAAACACCATATATTTT
CDR3: CASSLGTLQGNTIYF

V: TRBV5-1
size: -
D: -
J: TRBJ2-2
DNA: TGCGCCAGCAGAGAGCTGGGGGTTGTCACCGGGGAGCTGTTTTTT
CDR3: CASRELGVVTGELFF

V: TRBV6-6
size: -
D: -
J: TRBJ1-2
DNA: TGTGCCAGCAGTTACCCCACCCATCTCCGGGTTTATGGCTACACCTTC
CDR3: CASSYPTHLRVYGYTF

V: TRBV4-2
size: -
D: -
J: TRBJ2-5
DNA: TGTGCCAGCAGCCAAAACGTGGGGGGCACGGAGACCCAGTACTTC
CDR3: CASSQNVGGTETQYF

V: TRBV19
size: -
D: TRBD1
J: TRBJ1-4
DNA: TGTGCCAGTAGTAGTACTCGACAGGGTGGAAAACTGTTTTTT
CDR3: CASSSTRQGGKLFF

V: TRBV7-9
size: -
D: -
J: TRBJ1-3
DNA: TGTGCCAGCAGCGACGGGACCGAAAGAAACACCATATATTTT
CDR3: CASSDGTERNTIYF

V: TRBV11-2
size: few
D: -
J: TRBJ1-2
DNA: TGTGCCAGCAGCTTATTGGGGTTAGGTGGCTACACCTTC
CDR3: CASSLLGLGGYTF

V: TRBV13
size: -
D: TRBD1
J: TRBJ1-1
DNA: TGTGCCAGCAGTTGGGACAGGGGAGAAGCTTTCTTT
CDR3: CASSWDRGEAFF

V: TRBV10-2
size: -
D: TRBD1
J: TRBJ1-4
DNA: TGCGCCAGCAGTGAGGGGACAGGGAGGAATCCTAATGAAAAACTGTTTTTT
CDR3: CASSEGTGRNPNEKLFF

V: TRBV2
size: -
D: TRBD2
J: TRBJ2-1
DNA: TGTGCCAGCACTCCACCGGGACTAGCGGGATACAATGAGCAGTTCTTC
CDR3: CASTPPGLAGYNEQFF

V: TRBV5-1
size: -
D: -
J: TRBJ2-2
DNA: TGCGCCAGCAGCTTGGCGGCGCGGACCGGGGAGCTGTTTTTT
CDR3: CASSLAARTGELFF

V: TRBV30
size: -
D: TRBD1
J: TRBJ1-6
DNA: TGTGCCTGGAGTGTGGAGGGGGCGTATAATTCACCCCTCCACTTT
CDR3: CAWSVEGAYNSPLHF

V: TRBV19
size: few
D: -
J: TRBJ1-1
DNA: TGTGCCAGTAGTCGACTCCTTGGACAGAACACTGAAGCTTTCTTT
CDR3: CASSRLLGQNTEAFF

V: TRBV12-5
size: -
D: -
J: TRBJ1-5
DNA: TGTGCTAGTGGCCATGACAGCCCGTATACCCAGCATTTT
CDR3: CASGHDSPYTQHF

V: TRBV5-1
size: -
D: TRBD2
J: TRBJ2-7
DNA: TGCGCCAGCAGCCTGGGGTGGAGCGGGGGGAGCGACGAGCAGTACTTC
CDR3: CASSLGWSGGSDEQYF

V: TRBV9
size: -
D: TRBD2
J: TRBJ2-7
DNA: TGTGCCAGCAGCCTCGGGAGGGGCGAGCAGTACTTC
CDR3: CASSLGRGEQYF